This TCR beta chain was obtained from a study of stem cell transplantation in POMP-related autoinflammatory disease (dated by TCRdb to 2020 to 2022). Background on the whole study: It was hypothesized that MHC class I-dependent CD8+ T-cell differentiation and positive selection are impaired by defective thymoproteasomes, resulting in skewing of the TRB repertoire. The effect of POMP deficiency on T-cell receptor beta repertoire diversity and CDR3 characteristics was assessed using high-throughput TRB sequencing. After transplant, DNA chimerism analysis showed 100% donor engraftment of neutrophils and platelets through one year. Before transplant, patients showed CD4+ naive T-cell skewing, low CD8+ T-cell proportions, and reduced T-cell cytokine secretion. Study-level results and caveats: In PRAID patients, the trend toward lower diversity and increased clonality reached statistical significance only for regulatory T cells. The number of unique TRB V-J gene pairings was restricted in PRAID patients. A trend toward lower TRB diversity and higher clonality was observed in PRAID patients across all analyzed T-cell subsets.

The sample's time point, from its label and the paper: after hematopoietic stem cell transplant. PRAID was characterized by prominent immunodeficiency alongside autoinflammation. Before TRB sequencing, the T-cell subsets, namely conventional T cells, CD8+ T cells, regulatory T cells, and T follicular helper cells, were sorted. Library prep was done by the immunoSEQ multiplex PCR assay. The paper's data handling went like this. Shannon entropy, which accounts for clonal size distribution, was used to quantify repertoire diversity. Clonotype distribution inequality was measured with the Gini-Simpson index (Simpson_1-D). Held by TCRdb, this immuneACCESS table contains in-frame sequences only and omits some clones. Under half of the omission traces to an unresolved V gene where checked; the cause of the rest is unknown. D and trimming come from the DNA, and the V and J calls and clone size come from that table. The sample table records some 68,000 clones; approximately 91% of these occur just once. About 0.66% of the sample comes from the top ten.

This clone was picked up one time. Its antigen is still unknown. The sample holds no much larger clone one base away, and base qualities are not on file. V is reduced by 1 base and J by 10 bases, leaving a spacing of 17 bases between them. For CDR1 and CDR2, the germline V gene lists MGHRA and YSYEKL. The CDR3 holds 15 amino acids from the cysteine to the phenylalanine. Only the CDR3 part of the read is kept: 45 bases, read in frame from the first base. Sequencing was performed on CD4+ T cells from PBMCs, taken after stem cell transplantation. The origin of this receptor is a human patient with POMP-related autoinflammation and immune dysregulation (PRAID). After a transplant, some T cells may be the graft donor's own cells. The chain joins TRBV4-1 to TRBJ2-1, and perhaps TRBD2 as D gene, on 6 matching bases. The sequenced DNA is TGCGCCAGCAGCCAAGTGGGGGACTGGTCAGGGGAGCAGTTCTTC. Its amino acids are CASSQVGDWSGEQFF.